These 24 T cell receptor beta chains share one sample of origin, sequenced in a study of human T cells and chemical hapten exposure. MiXCR, applied by TCRdb to the 5' RACE reads, yields one record per CDR3 protein. The data show about 120,000 distinct CDR3 sequences, around a fifth seen once. Total RNA came from unfractionated whole blood. The receptors stem from a human donor in good health.

This chain joins TRBV6-5 and TRBJ1-4; D not resolved. CDR1 is MNHEY, CDR2 SVGAGI, per germline. V shed 2 bases and J shed 10 bases, with 17 bases lying between them. The CDR3 contains 15 residues. CDR3 region: CASSYRELNPTKLFF. In nucleotides, the CDR3 is TGTGCCAGCAGTTACAGGGAACTGAATCCAACAAAACTGTTTTTT.

The genes are TRBV7-9 and TRBJ2-7; 7 bases agree with TRBD2. V shed 1 base, J shed 5 bases, and the junction held 11 bases outside the gene matches. Per germline, CDR1 SEHNR and CDR2 FQNEAQ (reference sequence). There are 16 residues in the CDR3. In DNA, the CDR3 is TGTGCCAGCAGCTTAGGAGGACTAGAGGTGGGCCACGAGCAGTACTTC. It yields the protein CASSLGGLEVGHEQYF.

This clonotype was counted between two and nine times. The rearrangement joins TRBV6-6 to TRBJ1-2, with D maybe TRBD1 (5 bases). The germline gives CDR1 MNHNY, CDR2 SVGAGI (reference sequence). This CDR3 region has 12 residues. V was clipped by 6 bases and J by 1 base, with 6 bases between them. The CDR3 reads CASRGVNYGYTF. CDR3 nucleotides: TGTGCCAGCAGAGGGGTTAACTATGGCTACACCTTC.

A single count supports this clonotype. V usage is TRBV5-1 and J usage is TRBJ2-7; no clear D. Germline V CDR1 and CDR2: SGHRS, YFSETQ. The V and J ends lost 3 bases and 2 bases respectively, with 9 bases between them. The CDR3 runs to 13 residues. The CDR3 DNA is TGCGCCAGCAGCTCGGACCACCCCTACGAGCAGTACTTC. It is translated as CASSSDHPYEQYF.

This rearrangement joins TRBV13 to TRBJ2-5; D possibly corresponds to TRBD2 (6 bases). The CDR3 loop spans 19 amino acids. The germline CDR1 and CDR2 sequences are PRHDT and FYEKMQ (reference sequence). The V and J ends lost 5 bases and 1 base respectively, with 26 bases between them. The DNA for the CDR3 is TGTGCCAGCAGCCCAAATGCCTATAGCGGTCGATCCTCCCAAGAGACCCAGTACTTC. It yields the protein CASSPNAYSGRSSQETQYF.

The chain is built from TRBV7-9 and TRBJ2-3; D gene uncertain. The ends were cut back, 7 bases at V and 5 bases at J, with 22 bases in the middle. Per germline, CDR1 SEHNR and CDR2 FQNEAQ (reference sequence). The CDR3 extends over 16 amino acids. The CDR3 protein is CASTRGRYEVQDTQYF. For the CDR3, the DNA is TGTGCCAGCACCCGTGGCCGGTACGAGGTCCAAGATACGCAGTATTTT.

In this sample, this clonotype turned up once. The V and J genes are TRBV27 and TRBJ1-4; D possibly corresponds to TRBD1 (6 bases). V was pared by 5 bases and J by 0 bases, with 16 bases between. Looked up from germline, CDR1 is MNHEY and CDR2 is SMNVEV (reference sequence). This CDR3 contains 17 residues. CDR3 nucleotide sequence: TGTGCCAGCAGTCTTACAGGGCCCGATGCAACTAATGAAAAACTGTTTTTT. It specifies CASSLTGPDATNEKLFF.

The chain recombines TRBV14 with TRBJ2-7, with TRBD1 identical over 8 bases. The germline V gene encodes CDR1 SGHDN and CDR2 FVKESK. J gave up 3 bases and V 4 bases, and 11 bases lay outside the gene matches. This CDR3 comprises 16 residues. The CDR3 sequence is CASSPTLKDRVYEQYF. In DNA form, the CDR3 reads TGTGCCAGCAGCCCGACGCTTAAGGACAGGGTCTACGAGCAGTACTTC.

This clonotype was recorded many times. This rearrangement joins TRBV20-1 to TRBJ1-4, with 9 bases lining up with TRBD1. With 2 bases clipped from V and 7 bases from J, the junction kept 8 bases outside the gene matches. Germline CDR1 reads DFQATT; CDR2 reads SNEGSKA (reference sequence). This CDR3 is 15 amino acids long. The chain's CDR3 is CSARPPGTGSEKLFF. The CDR3 DNA reads as TGCAGTGCTAGACCCCCCGGGACAGGGTCTGAAAAACTGTTTTTT.

This chain uses TRBV2 with TRBJ2-1, with a possible D match to TRBD1 (6 bases). V lost 1 base and J lost 6, with 7 bases in between. In germline, CDR1 is SNHLY, CDR2 FYNNEI. CDR3 length: 13 residues. CDR3 residues: CASSEGQVNEQFF. CDR3 nucleotide sequence: TGTGCCAGCAGTGAAGGACAGGTCAATGAGCAGTTCTTC.

The J gene is TRBJ2-7, the V gene TRBV18; TRBD1 matches at 9 bases. This CDR3 is 14 amino acids long. Germline lookup yields CDR1 KGHSH and CDR2 LQKENI. The junction had 8 bases not matched to a gene; V was cut back by 6 bases and J by 5 bases. Written as DNA, the CDR3 is TGTGCCAGCTCCTTGGGACAGGGAATCAACGAGCAGTACTTC. It is translated as CASSLGQGINEQYF.

The chain recombines TRBV28 with TRBJ2-7, with D maybe TRBD2 (5 bases). The CDR3 covers 11 residues. V was shortened by 7 bases and J by 11 bases, with 15 bases between the two germline ends. Germline values: CDR1 MDHEN, CDR2 SYDVKM. DNA for the CDR3: TGTGCCAGCAACAACGAGAGGGCGGAGTACTTC. It codes for CASNNERAEYF.

This clonotype appeared a few times. This rearrangement joins TRBV28 to TRBJ1-1, with a weak D call TRBD1 (5 bases). The germline V and J ends were trimmed by 9 bases and 6 bases, with 11 bases remaining between them. Germline loops: CDR1 MDHEN, CDR2 SYDVKM. The CDR3 consists of 11 residues. DNA for the CDR3: TGTGCCAGTAGCAGGGCCCCTGAAGCTTTCTTT. This sequence encodes CASSRAPEAFF.

This clonotype was seen only a few times. The chain couples TRBV28 to TRBJ1-2; D is ambiguous. The CDR3 spans 17 residues. Germline V lookup: CDR1 MDHEN, CDR2 SYDVKM. Trimming shortened V by 6 bases and J by 4 bases, and 24 bases separated the two germline ends. CDR3 coding DNA: TGTGCCAGCAGCGGTATGGTCCCCAATCTTGGGCGCTATGGCTACACCTTC. It encodes CASSGMVPNLGRYGYTF.

The chain carries TRBV7-9 and TRBJ1-6, with TRBD1 as a possible D gene (6 bases). Germline lookup yields CDR1 SEHNR and CDR2 FQNEAQ (reference sequence). Trimming removed 1 base at V and 7 bases at J, with 8 bases between. The CDR3 covers 14 residues. The CDR3: CASSLDRANSPLHF. The CDR3, as DNA: TGTGCCAGCAGCTTAGACAGGGCCAATTCACCCCTCCACTTT.

CDR3 DNA: TGTGCCAGCACTCGGACAACGGCCGTTGGGGGCGAGCAGTACTTC. Its translation is CASTRTTAVGGEQYF. The J gene is TRBJ2-7, the V gene TRBV28; D might be TRBD1 or TRBD2, each matching 5 bases. The ends were cut back, 7 bases at V and 6 bases at J, with 22 bases in the middle. Germline V lookup: CDR1 MDHEN, CDR2 SYDVKM. The CDR3 is 15 amino acids.

In this sample, this clonotype turned up a few times. This sequence joins TRBV6-1 and TRBJ2-5; 8 bases map to TRBD2. The CDR3 length is 13 residues. Germline trimming cut 5 bases from V and 5 bases from J; bases unmatched to any gene: 4. Germline V gene sequence: CDR1 MNHNS, CDR2 SASEGT. CDR3 sequence: CASSREGGETQYF. CDR3 DNA: TGTGCCAGCAGTCGGGAGGGCGGGGAGACCCAGTACTTC.

The rearrangement uses TRBV27 and TRBJ1-2; TRBD1 matches at 9 bases. The V gene's germline CDR1 is MNHEY and CDR2 SMNVEV (reference sequence). The V segment lost 5 bases and the J segment 8 bases; nucleotides outside the gene matches: 12. The CDR3 covers 15 residues. The CDR3 spells CASSTQQGALPGYTF. In DNA, the CDR3 is TGTGCCAGCAGTACCCAACAGGGGGCTCTGCCAGGCTACACCTTC.

V is TRBV7-9 and J is TRBJ2-5; TRBD1 is a possible D gene (6 bases). The CDR3 has 15 amino acids. V was clipped by 5 bases and J by 5 bases, with 18 bases between them. Looked up from germline, CDR1 is SEHNR and CDR2 is FQNEAQ (reference sequence). The CDR3 DNA reads as TGTGCCAGCAGCCCGACCCCACAGGGAGTTGAGACCCAGTACTTC. It specifies CASSPTPQGVETQYF.

This clonotype was seen more than once but under ten times. The genes are TRBV27 and TRBJ1-2, with a weak D call TRBD1 (5 bases). Germline V lookup: CDR1 MNHEY, CDR2 SMNVEV (reference sequence). V dropped 7 bases and J dropped 4 bases, with 19 bases sitting between them. The CDR3 has 15 amino acids. CDR3 sequence: CASKRQDQGGYGYTF. CDR3 bases: TGTGCCAGCAAAAGGCAGGACCAGGGAGGCTATGGCTACACCTTC.

This clonotype was counted only a few times. V is TRBV28 and J is TRBJ1-1; possible D gene TRBD1, 6 bases. The CDR3 totals 15 residues. Germline CDR1 and CDR2: MDHEN and SYDVKM. The V and J ends lost 9 bases and 3 bases respectively, with 20 bases between them. In nucleotides, the CDR3 is TGTGCCAGGAGAGGGGGAGGACATGGGGACACTGAAGCTTTCTTT. As protein: CARRGGGHGDTEAFF.

This clonotype was seen more than once but under ten times. The V call is TRBV20-1, the J call TRBJ1-5; TRBD1 aligns across 7 bases. V trimming: 3 bases; J trimming: 3 bases; junction bases outside the gene matches: 8. This CDR3 comprises 15 residues. The V gene's germline CDR1 is DFQATT and CDR2 SNEGSKA (reference sequence). The CDR3 DNA sequence: TGCAGTGCTAGCCCAACGGACAGGTACAATCAGCCCCAGCATTTT. Encoded protein: CSASPTDRYNQPQHF.

The chain joins TRBV28 to TRBJ1-1; D not resolved. Germline assignment: CDR1 MDHEN and CDR2 SYDVKM. This CDR3 has 12 residues. Trimming removed 5 bases at V and 10 bases at J, with 14 bases between. CDR3 nucleotide sequence: TGTGCCAGCAGTCTGACCGGGTTGGTAGCTTTCTTT. Translated, it gives CASSLTGLVAFF. The complete variable domain, with remaining parts taken from reference TRBV28 and TRBJ1-1, reads DVKVTQSSRYLVKRTGEKVFLECVQDMDHENMFWYRQDPGLGLRLIYFSYDVKMKEKGDIPEGYSVSREKKERFSLILESASTNQTSMYLCASSLTGLVAFFGQGTRLTVV.

This clonotype was detected a few times. The V and J genes are TRBV9 and TRBJ1-2; 10 bases are a match to TRBD1. The germline V gene has CDR1 SGDLS and CDR2 YYNGEE. There are 15 residues in the CDR3. The junction had 13 bases not matched to a gene; V was cut back by 7 bases and J by 7 bases. CDR3 residues: CASSRDRGGLGGYTF. In nucleotides, the CDR3 is TGTGCCAGCTCCCGGGACAGGGGAGGGTTAGGTGGCTACACCTTC.